These 9 T cell receptor beta chains were sequenced from one sample in a study of sequential checkpoint blockade in melanoma. Indicated treatment: randomized to nivolumab then ipilimumab (arm A) or the reverse (arm B). The protocol was immunoSEQ multiplex PCR, while the TCRdb copy is restricted to in-frame clones and leaves out a portion. Counted here are about 12,000 clones, less than 75% occurring once; the ten biggest clones make up 22%. The sample here was CD8+ T cells sorted from blood (inferred from file names), taken from a patient given nivolumab and ipilimumab in sequence. The receptors here all came from a human donor with melanoma.

This chain connects TRBV13 to TRBJ2-2; 8 bases align to TRBD1. The CDR3 has 16 residues. J lost 2 bases, V lost 4 bases, and 6 bases had no gene match. The V gene's germline CDR1 is PRHDT and CDR2 FYEKMQ (reference sequence). CDR3 sequence reads: CASSSDRGLNTGELFF. The CDR3 DNA is TGTGCCAGCAGCTCCGACAGGGGCCTCAACACCGGGGAGCTGTTTTTT.

This chain links TRBV5-4 with TRBJ2-3; 10 bases match TRBD2. After removal of 4 bases from V and 0 bases from J, the junction contained 5 bases not matched to a gene. The CDR3 covers 16 residues. Germline V gives CDR1 SGHNT, CDR2 YYREEE (reference sequence). In DNA form, the CDR3 reads TGTGCCAGCAGCCCAACACTAGCGGGGAGCACAGATACGCAGTATTTT. It encodes CASSPTLAGSTDTQYF.

This chain connects TRBV28 to TRBJ2-3; 8 positions match TRBD2. The germline CDR1 and CDR2 sequences are MDHEN and SYDVKM. The CDR3 runs to 16 residues. Trimming cost V 5 bases and J 0 bases; bases outside gene matches: 7. The CDR3 DNA reads as TGTGCCAGCAGTCGCCCGGGAGGGTCTAGCACAGATACGCAGTATTTT. This encodes CASSRPGGSSTDTQYF.

The chain couples TRBV5-4 to TRBJ2-1, with D possibly being TRBD1 (6 bases). The CDR3 consists of 15 residues. Germline V gene lookup returns CDR1 SGHNT and CDR2 YYREEE (reference sequence). The V end was cut by 4 bases, the J end by 4 bases, with 15 bases between. DNA of the CDR3: TGTGCCAGCAGCCTGCCGGACAGCGGTTACAATGAGCAGTTCTTC. This gives the protein CASSLPDSGYNEQFF.

The chain uses TRBV6-1 and TRBJ2-1; the match to TRBD1 covers 10 bases. The germline V gene has CDR1 MNHNS and CDR2 SASEGT. The CDR3 runs to 14 residues. V lost 4 bases and J lost 7; bases outside the gene matches: 4. CDR3 nucleotide sequence: TGTGCCAGCAGTGGGGGGACAGGGGTTAATGAGCAGTTCTTC. As protein: CASSGGTGVNEQFF.

The chain links TRBV19 to TRBJ1-5; D unresolved. Germline CDR1 reads LNHDA; CDR2 reads SQIVND (reference sequence). The length of the CDR3 is 14 residues. With 1 base removed from V and 8 bases from J, the gap between germline ends came to 12 bases. The CDR3 loop is CASSIGEGGEPQHF. For the CDR3, the DNA is TGTGCCAGTAGTATAGGGGAGGGAGGTGAGCCCCAGCATTTT.

This clone was seen only a few times. The genes are TRBV4-1 and TRBJ2-7; D gene unclear. The CDR3 totals 14 residues. Germline-derived CDR1 and CDR2 are MGHRA and YSYEKL. V lost 1 base and J lost 2, with 9 bases in between. CDR3 in amino acids: CASSQVDNPYEQYF. The CDR3 DNA follows: TGCGCCAGCAGCCAAGTAGACAACCCCTACGAGCAGTACTTC.

V is TRBV27 and J is TRBJ2-7, with 10 bases aligning to TRBD1. Trimming took 0 bases from V and 11 from J; bases not matched to a gene: 7. The germline V gene has CDR1 MNHEY and CDR2 SMNVEV (reference sequence). There are 14 residues in the CDR3. CDR3 residues: CASSLSMRQGAEYF. CDR3 DNA: TGTGCCAGCAGTTTATCGATGCGACAGGGGGCAGAGTACTTC.

This sequence joins TRBV5-4 and TRBJ2-5, with D uncertain. Trimming shortened V by 0 bases and J by 2 bases, and 5 bases separated the two germline ends. The CDR3 length is 13 residues. CDR1 is SGHNT, CDR2 YYREEE, per germline (reference sequence). This CDR3 is CASSLAAQETQYF. CDR3 nucleotides: TGTGCCAGCAGCTTGGCCGCGCAAGAGACCCAGTACTTC. The variable domain in full, with the rest retrieved from reference TRBV5-4 and TRBJ2-5, is ETGVTQSPTHLIKTRGQQVTLRCSSQSGHNTVSWYQQALGQGPQFIFQYYREEENGRGNFPPRFSGLQFPNYSSELNVNALELDDSALYLCASSLAAQETQYFGPGTRLLVL.